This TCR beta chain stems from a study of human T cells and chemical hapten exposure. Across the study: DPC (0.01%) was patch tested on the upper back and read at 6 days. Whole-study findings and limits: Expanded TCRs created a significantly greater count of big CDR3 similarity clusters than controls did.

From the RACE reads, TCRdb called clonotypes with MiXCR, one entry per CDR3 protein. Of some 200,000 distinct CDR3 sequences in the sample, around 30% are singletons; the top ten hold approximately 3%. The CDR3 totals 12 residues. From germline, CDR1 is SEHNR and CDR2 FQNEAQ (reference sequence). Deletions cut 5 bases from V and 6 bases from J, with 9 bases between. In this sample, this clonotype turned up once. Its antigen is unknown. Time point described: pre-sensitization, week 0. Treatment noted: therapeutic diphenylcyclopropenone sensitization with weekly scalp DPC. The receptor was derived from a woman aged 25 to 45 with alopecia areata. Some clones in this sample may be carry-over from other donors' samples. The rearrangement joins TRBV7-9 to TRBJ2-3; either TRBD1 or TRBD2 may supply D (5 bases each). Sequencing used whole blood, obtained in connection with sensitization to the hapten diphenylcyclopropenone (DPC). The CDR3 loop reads CASSREGDTQYF. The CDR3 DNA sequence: TGTGCCAGCAGCCGCGAGGGGGATACGCAGTATTTT. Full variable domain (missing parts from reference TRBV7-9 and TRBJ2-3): DTGVSQNPRHKITKRGQNVTFRCDPISEHNRLYWYRQTLGQGPEFLTYFQNEAQLEKSRLLSDRFSAERPKGSFSTLEIQRTEQGDSAMYLCASSREGDTQYFGPGTRLTVL.